Described below is a single T cell receptor (beta chain) sequence and its context. The antigen it binds to is not known. No qualities accompany the bases; no much larger clone lies one base away. Including cysteine and phenylalanine, the CDR3 has 14 amino acids. Solely the CDR3 DNA is kept, with 42 bases framed from the first base. Trimming removed 11 bases from V and 3 bases from J, leaving 17 bases between the germline ends. Via the germline V gene (reference sequence), CDR1 is LNHDA and CDR2 SQIVND. Participants in the prospective study were enrolled through a virtual design, were aged roughly 18 to 100 years, and lived in 20 to 30 United States geographic areas. Cohort assignment in the prospective study relied on participant-reported clinical history from a screening survey and a study questionnaire. ImmuneRACE Cohort 3 recovered participants were defined by two consecutive negative NP/OP PCR tests, healthcare professional clearance, or symptom resolution. Each participant in the prospective study had whole blood, serum and a nasopharyngeal or oropharyngeal swab collected by mobile phlebotomists. Additional blood draws and questionnaires over an approximately 2-month period could optionally be provided by prospective study participants. Blood samples from the prospective study were shipped frozen or at room temperature prior to DNA extraction.

This sample was taken from a study of blood T cell repertoires in COVID-19 (dated by TCRdb to about 2020). About the investigation overall: The collaborator samples originated in the United States, Italy and Spain and spanned the acute and convalescent phases of COVID-19. Deeply sampled blood TCRbeta repertoires from subjects exposed to, actively infected with, or recovered from COVID-19 were included in the dataset. The repertoires were released in a freely available public database meant as a resource for research on the immune response to SARS-CoV-2. The material from the prospective study consisted of cDNA or gDNA derived from T cells, B-cell-depleted T cells, or PBMCs. Samples came from the ongoing ImmuneRACE study (first 160 participants) plus 1,254 subjects from 6 global collaborators. Where HLA class I and class II types were available, the types were taken from metadata supplied by the sample provider, not from assay-based typing. The sample metadata nearly always contained a de-identified subject ID, COVID-19 status, age in years and sex.

The research as a whole found: Clinical and demographic metadata were provided uncurated, with the amount varying by source and participant.

TCRbeta CDR3 regions were amplified from genomic DNA by means of the immunoSEQ Assay, a bias-controlled multiplex PCR. Under the source paper's analysis protocol: The number of nucleated cells in each sample was estimated from the amplification of reference gene primers within the assay. To quantify the absolute abundance of each unique TCRbeta CDR3 rearrangement, sequence reads were collapsed and filtered. Productive Simpson clonality was computed per sample as the square root of Simpson's diversity index over productive rearrangements. TCRdb retrieved this table from immuneACCESS and kept in-frame rearrangements only. Not all clones are present; in checked studies, unresolved V genes account for under half, and no reason is known for the remainder. V and J calls and clone size are copied from that table; D and trimming were computed from the DNA. The sample has fewer than 300,000 clones on record, 85% of them singletons. Jointly, the top ten make up 2% to 3% of the sample.

This chain joins TRBV19 to TRBJ1-5; the D gene lacks a confident call. What was sequenced was PBMCs or T cells enriched from blood (not recorded which). This TCR was sampled from a woman aged 45-65 years who had recovered from COVID-19. At the DNA level, the sequence is TGTGCCGCCTCCCCCCGACGGGTCAATCAGCCCCAGCATTTT. Its protein product is CAASPRRVNQPQHF.